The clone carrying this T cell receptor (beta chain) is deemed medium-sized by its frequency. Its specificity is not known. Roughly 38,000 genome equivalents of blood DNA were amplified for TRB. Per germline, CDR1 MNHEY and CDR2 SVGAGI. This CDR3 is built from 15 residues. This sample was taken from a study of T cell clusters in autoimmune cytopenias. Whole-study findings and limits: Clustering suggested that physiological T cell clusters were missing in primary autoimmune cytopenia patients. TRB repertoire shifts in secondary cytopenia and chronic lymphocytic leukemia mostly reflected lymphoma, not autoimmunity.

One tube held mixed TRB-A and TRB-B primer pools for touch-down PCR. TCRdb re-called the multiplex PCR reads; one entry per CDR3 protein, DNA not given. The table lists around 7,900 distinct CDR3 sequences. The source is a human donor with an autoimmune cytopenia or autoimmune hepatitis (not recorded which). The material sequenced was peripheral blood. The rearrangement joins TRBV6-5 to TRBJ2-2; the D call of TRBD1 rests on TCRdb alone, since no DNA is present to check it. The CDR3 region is CASRRTGMGTGELFF.